This entry describes one T cell receptor beta chain. Profiling relied on immunoSEQ multiplex PCR, and the TCRdb table lists in-frame clones only, not all of them. Of about 140,000 clones in the sample, 60% to 85% were seen once. This specimen comes from a study of blood T cell repertoires in COVID-19. CDR1 LNHNV and CDR2 YYDKDF come from the germline V gene (reference sequence). Trimming took off 0 bases at V and 4 bases at J, with 13 bases between the two ends. CDR3 length equals 16 residues. The clonotype was recovered from a man in his fifties or sixties with acute or convalescent COVID-19. This rearrangement joins TRBV15 to TRBJ1-3; D gene unclear. Sample: peripheral blood. As DNA, the CDR3 is TGTGCCACCAGCAGAGATCGGGAAGGGCTCGGAAACACCATATATTTT. It specifies CATSRDREGLGNTIYF.